This is a list of T cell receptor beta chains from one sample in a study of T cells in Graves' hyperthyroidism and ophthalmopathy. TCRdb ran MiXCR on the multiplex PCR reads and lists one entry per CDR3 protein. The table lists 800,000 or so distinct CDR3 sequences, roughly 37% of them singletons. The sequenced material came from blood. These receptors all come from a man between 18 and 29 years old with Graves' hyperthyroidism. Both conserved end residues are part of each CDR3. The D gene is left open where the match is weak. Part of the rows lack a size; the others show once, few, many or a class for expanded clones.

CDR3 length,D gene,J gene,clone size,V gene,CDR3 DNA,CDR3 protein
14,TRBD2,TRBJ2-2,many,TRBV29-1,TGCAGCGTCGAGACTAGCGGGAGCACCGGGGAGCTGTTTTTT,CSVETSGSTGELFF
15,TRBD2,TRBJ2-7,-,TRBV7-6,TGTGCCAGCAGCATACTAGCGGGAGTTAGGAACGAGCAGTACTTC,CASSILAGVRNEQYF
14,-,TRBJ1-6,few,TRBV7-9,TGTGCCAGCAGCTGGAAGGGACGGAGATCACCCCTCCACTTT,CASSWKGRRSPLHF
13,-,TRBJ1-1,-,TRBV20-1,TGCAGTGCTAGACTAGAATTGAACACTGAAGCTTTCTTT,CSARLELNTEAFF
12,-,TRBJ2-2,many,TRBV9,TGTGCCAGCACGGTGAACACCGGGGAGCTGTTTTTT,CASTVNTGELFF
12,-,TRBJ2-7,many,TRBV7-9,TGTGCCAGCAGCTTACAGGGTGACGAGCAGTACTTC,CASSLQGDEQYF
17,-,TRBJ1-1,-,TRBV12-3/TRBV12-4,TGTGCCAGCAGCCAAGATAAGCCCAGGACGGCTTACACTGAAGCTTTCTTT,CASSQDKPRTAYTEAFF
15,TRBD2,TRBJ2-7,few,TRBV19,TGTGCCAGTAGTCAATCTAGCGGGTGGGCCTACGAGCAGTACTTC,CASSQSSGWAYEQYF
14,-,TRBJ1-3,-,TRBV20-1,TGCAGTGCCTTGGGACCGAACTCTGGAAACACCATATATTTT,CSALGPNSGNTIYF
15,TRBD1,TRBJ1-5,-,TRBV15,TGTGCCACCAGCGAACAGGGGCGGAACGAGCAGCCCCAGCATTTT,CATSEQGRNEQPQHF
12,-,TRBJ2-3,few,TRBV19,TGTGCCACTAGCTATCGCACAGATACGCAGTATTTT,CATSYRTDTQYF
15,TRBD1,TRBJ2-7,many,TRBV15,TGTGCCACCAGCAGAGAGAGGGACAGCTCCTACGAGCAGTACTTC,CATSRERDSSYEQYF
14,-,TRBJ1-3,many,TRBV9,TGTGCCAGCAGCTCCGACAGGACTGGAAACACCATATATTTT,CASSSDRTGNTIYF
16,TRBD2,TRBJ2-2,few,TRBV5-1,TGTGCCAGCAGCTTGGACACTAGCGGACCCACCGGGGAGCTGTTTTTT,CASSLDTSGPTGELFF
14,-,TRBJ1-1,-,TRBV7-2,TGTGCCAGCAGCTCCAGGGTTAGTGACACTGAAGCTTTCTTT,CASSSRVSDTEAFF
13,-,TRBJ2-7,many,TRBV24-1,TGTGCCACCAGTGATGAACTGGCCTACGAGCAGTACTTC,CATSDELAYEQYF
14,-,TRBJ2-5,-,TRBV11-2,TGTGCCAGCAGCTTAACTAACACGAAAGAGACCCAGTACTTC,CASSLTNTKETQYF
11,-,TRBJ1-1,few,TRBV6-6,TGTGCCAGCTGGGGCGCCGCTGAAGCTTTCTTT,CASWGAAEAFF
14,-,TRBJ1-4,-,TRBV5-5,TGCGCCAGCAGCCAAGATGTCGGCTCGGAAAAACTGTTTTTT,CASSQDVGSEKLFF
14,-,TRBJ2-5,-,TRBV5-1,TGCGCCAGCAGCTTGGACCCAGCGTCAGAGACCCAGTACTTC,CASSLDPASETQYF
15,TRBD2,TRBJ2-2,many,TRBV5-1,TGCGCCAGCAGCTTGGTGACTAGCGGGATGAGGGAGCTGTTTTTT,CASSLVTSGMRELFF
13,-,TRBJ1-2,many,TRBV11-3,TGTGCCAGCAGCTTAGGGGCCCAACATGGCTACACCTTC,CASSLGAQHGYTF
18,-,TRBJ1-5,-,TRBV10-3,TGTGCCATCAGTAAACCAGTCTCCCGGAGAGTTAGCAATCAGCCCCAGCATTTT,CAISKPVSRRVSNQPQHF
14,-,TRBJ1-4,many,TRBV11-2,TGTGCCAGCAGCCCTAATGTCCCTAATGAAAAACTGTTTTTT,CASSPNVPNEKLFF
16,TRBD1,TRBJ1-5,many,TRBV19,TGTGCCAGTAGTGCCGGGACAGGGCATACCTATCAGCCCCAGCATTTT,CASSAGTGHTYQPQHF
15,-,TRBJ2-5,few,TRBV12-3/TRBV12-4,TGTGCCAGCAGTTTATTGGGTCTAGGGGAAGAGACCCAGTACTTC,CASSLLGLGEETQYF
14,TRBD1,TRBJ1-1,-,TRBV20-1,TGCAGTGCTTGGGACAGACCTCTGAACACTGAAGCTTTCTTT,CSAWDRPLNTEAFF
14,-,TRBJ1-1,many,TRBV20-1,TGCAGTGCAGTTGTTCATGGCCGGAACACTGAAGCTTTCTTT,CSAVVHGRNTEAFF
19,TRBD2,TRBJ2-2,-,TRBV9,TGTGCCAGCAGCTCTCAACCGGGACTAGCGGGAGCGCGCACCGGGGAGCTGTTTTTT,CASSSQPGLAGARTGELFF
16,-,TRBJ1-4,-,TRBV7-9,TGTGCCAGCAGCTCTTCTTGGACCAACGGCCTAGAAAAACTGTTTTTT,CASSSSWTNGLEKLFF
15,TRBD1,TRBJ1-1,few,TRBV7-2,TGTGCCAGCAGCGCCAGGACAGGCACCCCGGCGGAAGCTTTCTTT,CASSARTGTPAEAFF
13,-,TRBJ1-5,many,TRBV20-1,TGCAGTGCTGTCCGACAGGTGACTCAGCCCCAGCATTTT,CSAVRQVTQPQHF
14,-,TRBJ2-7,-,TRBV7-2,TGTGCCAGCAGCTCCTTAGAGTGGGACTACGAGCAGTACTTC,CASSSLEWDYEQYF
12,TRBD1,TRBJ2-5,-,TRBV9,TGTGCCAGCACTACAGGGGAGGAGACCCAGTACTTC,CASTTGEETQYF
16,-,TRBJ2-7,-,TRBV7-2,TGTGCCAGCAGCTACCGATTAGCGGCCGGCCTCTACGAGCAGTACTTC,CASSYRLAAGLYEQYF
16,TRBD1,TRBJ1-2,few,TRBV5-6,TGTGCCAGCACCGTCGGAGGGACAGGAGCTAACTATGGCTACACCTTC,CASTVGGTGANYGYTF
17,TRBD1,TRBJ2-2,-,TRBV19,TGTGCCAGTACCCCCCCAGGACAGGGAAGAGACACCGGGGAGCTGTTTTTT,CASTPPGQGRDTGELFF
11,-,TRBJ1-2,many,TRBV5-4,TGTGCCACCGGACCGGGGTATGGCTACACCTTC,CATGPGYGYTF
15,-,TRBJ1-1,-,TRBV7-9,TGTGCCAGCAGCCAGTCCGAGTCAGGGACCTCTGAAGCTTTCTTT,CASSQSESGTSEAFF
17,-,TRBJ1-5,-,TRBV10-3,TGTGCCATCAGTGCTAGTGAGGGTGGATGGGCCAATCAGCCCCAGCATTTT,CAISASEGGWANQPQHF
14,-,TRBJ2-5,-,TRBV19,TGTGCCAGTAGTATAGCGGCCAGCAGAGAGACCCAGTACTTC,CASSIAASRETQYF
14,TRBD2,TRBJ2-7,many,TRBV29-1,TGCAGCGTTACCCCCGGGACTAGAGCCTACGAGCAGTACTTC,CSVTPGTRAYEQYF
16,TRBD1,TRBJ1-6,few,TRBV5-4,TGTGCCAGCAGCCTACAGGGGGCGACCTATAATTCACCCCTCCACTTT,CASSLQGATYNSPLHF
15,-,TRBJ1-4,-,TRBV25-1,TGTGCCAGCAGTGAATTGGCAGGGACGGATGAAAAACTGTTTTTT,CASSELAGTDEKLFF
13,-,TRBJ2-3,-,TRBV6-5,TGTGCCAGCAGCTTAGCGGTTGCAGATACGCAGTATTTT,CASSLAVADTQYF
12,-,TRBJ2-1,once,TRBV10-3,TGTGCCATCGAGACGGGTGTAGGGGAGCAGTTCTTC,CAIETGVGEQFF
15,-,TRBJ2-2,-,TRBV9,TGTGCCAGCAGCGTAGCTAGGAGGAACACCGGGGAGCTGTTTTTT,CASSVARRNTGELFF
15,-,TRBJ1-3,many,TRBV7-2,TGCGCCAGCAGCCAAGAGGCCGACTCTGGAAACACCATATATTTT,CASSQEADSGNTIYF
16,TRBD1,TRBJ2-5,many,TRBV7-2,TGTGCCAGCAGCTTTGCAGGGGGCGCCGCCGTGGAGACCCAGTACTTC,CASSFAGGAAVETQYF
14,-,TRBJ1-5,many,TRBV7-9,TGTGCCAGCAGCTTAGGACAGGTATCTTCTCCCCAGCATTTT,CASSLGQVSSPQHF
14,-,TRBJ2-5,many,TRBV20-1,TGCAGTGCTAGAGATGGGGTGACCCAAGAGACCCAGTACTTC,CSARDGVTQETQYF
14,TRBD1,TRBJ1-1,-,TRBV5-4,TGTGCCAGCAGTCCCGGGACAGACAACACTGAAGCTTTCTTT,CASSPGTDNTEAFF
13,-,TRBJ1-1,few,TRBV5-1,TGCGCCAGCAGCTGGGGGGGGAATTCTGAAGCTTTCTTT,CASSWGGNSEAFF
14,-,TRBJ1-3,-,TRBV29-1,TGCAGCGTTGAAGATCGGTGGGGGGGCTACACCATATATTTT,CSVEDRWGGYTIYF
16,-,TRBJ1-5,-,TRBV19,TGTGCCAGTAGTCTAATTGCCGACAGGACCAATCAGCCCCAGCATTTT,CASSLIADRTNQPQHF
13,-,TRBJ2-5,few,TRBV5-1,TGCGCCAGCAGCTTGGTTGGCTTATCGGCCCAGTACTTC,CASSLVGLSAQYF
15,-,TRBJ2-2,many,TRBV10-2,TGCGCCAGCAGTGACGGGACTGCGAACACCGGGGAGCTGTTTTTT,CASSDGTANTGELFF
13,-,TRBJ2-3,-,TRBV25-1,TGTGCCAGCAGTTTACGGGAAACAGATACGCAGTATTTT,CASSLRETDTQYF